The T cell receptor beta chain under discussion was sequenced for a study of blood T cells in healthy people across ages. Overall study findings and caveats: Older age went with lower TCR beta diversity per million T cells, in a roughly linear way. Those diversity estimates obtained from one million T cells were thought to be underestimates.

This clonotype was observed at least ten times. The antigen is not known. Germline values: CDR1 SQVTM, CDR2 ANQGSEA. The CDR3 is 18 amino acids. Trimming pared 4 bases from V and 3 bases from J, leaving 25 bases between. A second about 7 to 11 cycle PCR used barcoded and J-beta primers. TCRdb redid the calling of the 5' RACE reads with MiXCR, one entry per CDR3 protein. The sample lists hundreds of thousands of distinct CDR3 sequences; under 45% were seen once. The chain combines TRBV29-1 with TRBJ2-1, with D possibly TRBD2 on 5 matching bases. Sequenced: blood. The clonotype comes from a man aged 55 to 70 in good health. CDR3 amino acids: CSVVALVRLGRGYNEQFF. CDR3 sequence (DNA): TGCAGCGTTGTAGCTTTGGTCCGCTTGGGTCGGGGCTACAATGAGCAGTTCTTC.